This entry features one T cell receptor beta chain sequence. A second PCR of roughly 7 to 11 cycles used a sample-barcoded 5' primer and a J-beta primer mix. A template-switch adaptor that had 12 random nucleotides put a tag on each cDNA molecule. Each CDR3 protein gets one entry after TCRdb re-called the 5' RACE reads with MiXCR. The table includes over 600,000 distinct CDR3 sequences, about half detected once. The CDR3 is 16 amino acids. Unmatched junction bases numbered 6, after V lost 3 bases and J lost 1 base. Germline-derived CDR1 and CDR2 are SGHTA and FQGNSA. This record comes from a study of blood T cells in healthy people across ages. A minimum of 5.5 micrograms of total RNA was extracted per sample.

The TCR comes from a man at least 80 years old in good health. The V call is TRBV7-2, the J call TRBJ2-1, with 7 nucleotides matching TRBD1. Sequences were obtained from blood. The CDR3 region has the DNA TGTGCCAGCAGCTTCCCAGGGGGATATTCCTACAATGAGCAGTTCTTC. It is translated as CASSFPGGYSYNEQFF.